The rows below give T cell receptor beta chains drawn from one sample of a study of cytomegalovirus exposure and HLA in healthy donors. Assay used: immunoSEQ multiplex PCR; TCRdb lists only in-frame clones, some missing. The sample shows fewer than 200,000 clones, nearly 80% of them seen only once. The sample consisted of PBMCs. These receptors were collected from a woman aged 45 to 65 in good health and CMV-seropositive. CDR3s include the opening cysteine and the closing phenylalanine or tryptophan. Rows may omit the clone size; those that give it use once, few, many or a size class.

>TRBV19|TRBJ2-7|.
CASSEVTGKYEQYF
>TRBV7-8|TRBJ2-5|few
CASSLASASGSMPRETQYF
>TRBV6-5|TRBJ1-4|.
CASRRNRGLSEKLFF
>TRBV28|TRBJ1-4|few
CASSPRTTNEKLFF
>TRBV5-1|TRBJ1-1|.
CASSLGQGVAEAFF
>TRBV2|TRBJ2-7|.
CASRALQGIYEQYF
>TRBV2|TRBJ2-7|.
CASVEGQTYEQYF
>TRBV10-2|TRBJ2-5|.
CASSGGQFKGAETQYF
>TRBV7-9|TRBJ1-1|.
CASNLGAGEAFF
>TRBV4-3|TRBJ2-1|.
CASSQDQGGRGENEQFF
>TRBV30|TRBJ2-3|.
CAWSVGGGGITDTQYF
>TRBV5-4|TRBJ1-2|.
CASSSIGGRLIYGYTF
>TRBV6-5|TRBJ2-5|.
CASKFGDWETQYF
>TRBV5-4|TRBJ1-2|.
CASSEGQGTDYGYTF
>TRBV18|TRBJ1-1|.
CASSQTTGSNTEAFF
>TRBV19|TRBJ2-3|.
CASSTNRGRSTDTQYF
>TRBV27|TRBJ1-1|.
CASREGGVNTEAFF
>TRBV11-2|TRBJ2-1|.
CASSLGSGGAYEQFF
>TRBV29-1|TRBJ2-1|.
CSVLPGLANNEQFF
>TRBV28|TRBJ1-5|.
CASSLDRPNQPQHF
>TRBV5-4|TRBJ1-5|.
CASSLAVRGQPQHF
>TRBV11-2|TRBJ2-3|.
CASSQGLGNPDTQYF
>TRBV6-5|TRBJ1-1|once
CASSATGGSEAFF
>TRBV9|TRBJ2-1|.
CASSIGGTYNEQFF
>TRBV6-5|TRBJ1-4|.
CASSYTGATNEKLFF
>TRBV29-1|TRBJ2-1|.
CSVPGQGPYNEQFF
>TRBV7-2|TRBJ1-5|.
CASSSYPGPQHF
>TRBV7-2|TRBJ1-5|.
CASSLAQNQPQHF
>TRBV2|TRBJ1-1|few
CASSEQGQNTEAFF
>TRBV15|TRBJ1-5|.
CATSSYNQPQHF
>TRBV2|TRBJ2-3|.
CASSPTRQRTDTQYF
>TRBV4-2|TRBJ2-3|.
CASSQDDRGDTQYF
>TRBV27|TRBJ2-3|.
CASSLSRSSGVGDTQYF
>TRBV6-6|TRBJ2-2|.
CVTSGPFNTGELFF
>TRBV28|TRBJ1-1|once
CASSLVSPSNTEAFF
>TRBV19|TRBJ1-1|.
CASSIPSSRTGYATEAFF
>TRBV7-2|TRBJ2-1|.
CASSPPRSSPYNEQFF
>TRBV12-5|TRBJ2-3|.
CASGLMGETTSTDTQYF
>TRBV4-3|TRBJ2-7|.
CASSQAWTGVSYEQYF
>TRBV7-6|TRBJ1-4|.
CASSKTPGQGNEKLFF
>TRBV7-2|TRBJ2-5|.
CASRVSGGLQETQYF
>TRBV10-3|TRBJ2-1|.
CAISAPLQGSYNEQFF
>TRBV19|TRBJ2-3|.
CASSIWRVRDTQYF
>TRBV4-1|TRBJ1-4|few
CASSQGSQEKLFF
>TRBV27|TRBJ1-5|few
CASSVQGAGNQPQHF
>TRBV19|TRBJ2-7|.
CASRRGTAGSYEQYF
>TRBV18|TRBJ1-1|.
CASSPSAVNTEAFF
>TRBV6-1|TRBJ2-7|.
CASLGTGTSYEQYF
>TRBV6-1|TRBJ2-5|.
CASSALAGGQETQYF
>TRBV19|TRBJ2-1|.
CASSIGLANEQFF
>TRBV4-1|TRBJ1-1|.
CASSQAGFGDTEAFF
>TRBV2|TRBJ2-3|.
CASSEDRDRVTDTQYF